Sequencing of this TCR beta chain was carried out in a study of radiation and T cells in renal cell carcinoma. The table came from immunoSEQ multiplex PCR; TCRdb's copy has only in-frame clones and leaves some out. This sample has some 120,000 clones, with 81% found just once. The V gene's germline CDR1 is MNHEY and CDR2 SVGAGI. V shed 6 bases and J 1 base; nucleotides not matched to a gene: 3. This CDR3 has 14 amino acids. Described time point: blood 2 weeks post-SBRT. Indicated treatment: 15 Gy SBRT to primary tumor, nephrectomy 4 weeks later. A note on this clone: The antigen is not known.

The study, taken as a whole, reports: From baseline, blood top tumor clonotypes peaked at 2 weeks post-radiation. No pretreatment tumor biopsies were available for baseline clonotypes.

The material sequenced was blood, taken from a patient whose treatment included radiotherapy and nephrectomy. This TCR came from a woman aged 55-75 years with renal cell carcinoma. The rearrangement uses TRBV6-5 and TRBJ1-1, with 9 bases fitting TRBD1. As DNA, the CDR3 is TGTGCCAGCAGGGCGGGACAGGGGAACACTGAAGCTTTCTTT. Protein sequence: CASRAGQGNTEAFF.